This T cell receptor (beta chain) derives from a study of T cell responses to AZD1222 COVID-19 vaccine. As for the study in general: Pooled in the analysis were second doses at about 4 or about 12 weeks.

Produced via immunoSEQ multiplex PCR; TCRdb's table is partial and in-frame only. The sample lists 100,000 to 120,000 clones, about 85% seen once, with about 3.3% in the top ten. Study-level findings and limits: Only a handful of AZD1222 recipients were seropositive at baseline. Of spike-specific TCRs, nearly half reportedly target regions left unmutated in variants. Spike-specific TCR repertoires showed rising breadth and depth after two AZD1222 doses.

For this clone: Its target is unknown.

With 1 base removed from V and 4 bases from J, the gap between germline ends came to 5 bases. The CDR3 has 13 residues. Germline V CDR1 and CDR2: MDHEN, SYDVKM. The chain couples TRBV28 to TRBJ2-1; D not certain. This receptor was identified in an adult in good health. This specimen consisted of peripheral blood, obtained on day 0 of AZD1222 vaccination. For the CDR3, the DNA is TGTGCCAGCAGTTTATCCAATTACAATGAGCAGTTCTTC. This gives the protein CASSLSNYNEQFF.